This TCR beta chain came from a study of blood T cell repertoires in COVID-19. Sequenced by immunoSEQ multiplex PCR; TCRdb stores in-frame clones only, minus some. The sample consists of under 300,000 clones, roughly 84% of them appearing once. The germline V and J ends were trimmed by 4 bases and 3 bases, with 12 bases remaining between them. There are 14 residues in the CDR3. The germline V gene has CDR1 LGHNA and CDR2 YNFKEQ. The sequence derives from a woman in her forties or fifties who had been exposed to COVID-19. The chain links TRBV4-2 to TRBJ1-2; D possibly corresponds to TRBD1 (6 bases). Material: PBMCs or T cells enriched from blood (not recorded which). CDR3 sequence reads: CASSRGRGDYGYTF. In DNA form, the CDR3 reads TGTGCCAGCAGCCGGGGGAGGGGGGACTATGGCTACACCTTC.